This paragraph reports one TCR beta chain. The record originates from a study of Tregs in tolerant kidney transplant recipients. Overall study context: Recipients received nonmyeloablative bone marrow transplants from related graft donors, with transient mixed chimerism.

The CDR3 length is 12 residues. CDR1 SGHTA and CDR2 FQGNSA come from the germline V gene. Deletions cut 3 bases from V and 2 bases from J, with 4 bases between. Assay: immunoSEQ multiplex PCR; the TCRdb copy retains only in-frame clones and omits some. The sample includes 100,000 to 130,000 clones, nearly 90% of them seen just once. The chain combines TRBV7-2 with TRBJ1-1, with unresolved D. The starting material was CD4+ T cells from blood, obtained before the transplant. The TCR sequence derives from a human donor who received a combined kidney and bone marrow transplant. The CDR3: CASSFPNTEAFF. CDR3 sequence (DNA): TGTGCCAGCAGCTTCCCTAACACTGAAGCTTTCTTT.